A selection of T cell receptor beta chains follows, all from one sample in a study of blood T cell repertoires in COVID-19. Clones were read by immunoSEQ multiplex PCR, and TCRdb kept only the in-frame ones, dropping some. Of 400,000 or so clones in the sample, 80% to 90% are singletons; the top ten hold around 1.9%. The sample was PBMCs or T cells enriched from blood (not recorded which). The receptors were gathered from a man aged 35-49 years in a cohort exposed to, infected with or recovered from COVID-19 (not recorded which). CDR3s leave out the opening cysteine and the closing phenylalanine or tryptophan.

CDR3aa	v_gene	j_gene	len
AWSVRYVGGRVYEQF	TRBV30	TRBJ2-1	15
AISMTGNSNQPQH	TRBV10-3	TRBJ1-5	13
ASSLNAPGRGNSPLH	TRBV7-3	TRBJ1-6	15
ASSQGTSGIEVTDTQY	TRBV3-1/TRBV3-2	TRBJ2-3	16
ASSLWWQGGTEAF	TRBV5-6	TRBJ1-1	13
ASSVPPLAGVSETQY	TRBV9	TRBJ2-5	15
ASSFGQAWNTEAF	TRBV5-8	TRBJ1-1	13
ASSFAGATYEQY	TRBV27	TRBJ2-7	12
ASTLGQGAYEQY	TRBV7-2	TRBJ2-7	12
ASSLWADPYNEQF	TRBV5-1	TRBJ2-1	13
ASSRTPKNEQF	TRBV28	TRBJ2-1	11
ASSLLQGYEQY	TRBV11-2	TRBJ2-7	11
ASSYSASGASTDTQY	TRBV6-2/TRBV6-3	TRBJ2-3	15
ASSVINPGTYEQY	TRBV9	TRBJ2-7	13
ASSSSEETQY	TRBV5-1	TRBJ2-5	10
ASSNQTASTDTQY	TRBV5-4	TRBJ2-3	13
ASSASSGSYNEQF	TRBV7-9	TRBJ2-1	13
ASSFSSAYNEQF	TRBV11-3	TRBJ2-1	12
ASSRQGTDTQY	TRBV27	TRBJ2-3	11
AWRAFAGFEAF	TRBV30	TRBJ1-1	11
ASSSRGMNTEAF	TRBV27	TRBJ1-1	12
ASSYSGTSYNEQF	TRBV11-3	TRBJ2-1	13
ASSLDDRGEQY	TRBV5-1	TRBJ2-7	11
ASSIGAATYEQY	TRBV19	TRBJ2-7	12
ASSLAAIWGRETQY	TRBV5-1	TRBJ2-5	14
ASRGTSGASYEQY	TRBV2	TRBJ2-7	13
ASSPPTGTGYEQY	TRBV28	TRBJ2-7	13
ASKDFEDSYEQY	TRBV11-2	TRBJ2-7	12
ASSRDRPYNEQF	TRBV5-1	TRBJ2-1	12
ASSPQGFYSEQY	TRBV7-7	TRBJ2-7	12
ASIPGTGGNQPQH	TRBV6-5	TRBJ1-5	13
ATSDIQNNEQF	TRBV24-1	TRBJ2-1	11
ASSLLGLSGQGFYEQY	TRBV28	TRBJ2-7	16